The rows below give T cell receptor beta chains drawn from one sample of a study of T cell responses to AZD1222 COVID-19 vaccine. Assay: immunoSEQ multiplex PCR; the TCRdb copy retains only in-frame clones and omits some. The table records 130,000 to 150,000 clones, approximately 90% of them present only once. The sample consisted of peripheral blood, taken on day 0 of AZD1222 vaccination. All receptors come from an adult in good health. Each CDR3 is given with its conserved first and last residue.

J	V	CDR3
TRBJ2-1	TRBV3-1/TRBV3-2	CASSQAERGGGDEQFF
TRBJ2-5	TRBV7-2	CASSPTSGWVTQYF
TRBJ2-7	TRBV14	CASSQDTDREQYF
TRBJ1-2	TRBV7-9	CASSLGDRLYGYTF
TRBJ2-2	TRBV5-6	CASSFPNPELFF
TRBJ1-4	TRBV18	CASSPGLNEKLFF
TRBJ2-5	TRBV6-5	CASSYLPRGYQETQYF
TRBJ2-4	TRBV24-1	CATSEAWDRAIQYF
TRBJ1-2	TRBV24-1	CATSGTGTPRNYGYTF
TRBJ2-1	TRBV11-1	CASSPGWPGAYNEQFF
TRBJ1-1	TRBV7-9	CASSSAPEAPEAFF
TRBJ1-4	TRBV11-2	CASSSALGVRDEKLFF
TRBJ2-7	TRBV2	CASSETGTVIYEQYF
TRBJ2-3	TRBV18	CASSPRGTGGTDTQYF
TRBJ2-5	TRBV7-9	CASSPQWGYQETQYF
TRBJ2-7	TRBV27	CASSLYGDSPFEQYF
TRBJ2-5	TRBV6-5	CASSYTPHQETQYF
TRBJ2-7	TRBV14	CASSQDIRGASYEQYF
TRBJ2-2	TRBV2	CASSESRANTGELFF
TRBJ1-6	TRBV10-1	CASTGTDNSPLHF
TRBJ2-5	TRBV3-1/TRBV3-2	CASSPGMTSGGQETQYF
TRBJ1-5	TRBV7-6	CASSLSGDDQPQHF
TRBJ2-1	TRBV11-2	CASSLGTGTYEQFF
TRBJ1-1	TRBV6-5	CASKVTPGDTEAFF
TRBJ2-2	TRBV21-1	CASSKGQPLVF
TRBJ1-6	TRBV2	CASKSSYNSPLHF
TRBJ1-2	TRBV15	CATSRGGIKPRDGYTF
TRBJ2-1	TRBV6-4	CASSGLGTSVDNEQFF
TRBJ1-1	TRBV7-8	CASRQGRTAEAFF
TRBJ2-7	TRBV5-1	CASSLSGEQYF
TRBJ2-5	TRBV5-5	CASSSYKGSAETQYF
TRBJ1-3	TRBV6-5	CASSYKGRGNTIYF
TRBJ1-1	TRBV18	CASSQSGGDTEAFF
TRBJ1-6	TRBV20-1	CSARGRPLHF
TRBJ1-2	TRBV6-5	CASRPTGANYGYTF
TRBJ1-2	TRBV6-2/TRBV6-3	CASSPLQAGGYTF
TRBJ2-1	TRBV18	CASSPLKGDNEQFF
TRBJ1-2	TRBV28	CASSSGQGGTNGGYTF
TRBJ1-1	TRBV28	CASSDSRGMNTEAFF
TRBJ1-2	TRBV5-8	CASSLEAGFGYGYTF
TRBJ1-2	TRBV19	CASSMADRAFYGYTF
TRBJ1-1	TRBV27	CASTRTGYTEAFF
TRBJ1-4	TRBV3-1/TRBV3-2	CASSRGLFEKLFF
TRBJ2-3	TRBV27	CASRDLAGVSKDTQYF
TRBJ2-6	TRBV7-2	CASSSFTGANVLTF
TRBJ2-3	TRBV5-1	CASSLGGKGDTQYF
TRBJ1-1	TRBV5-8	CASSLVRPADTEAFF
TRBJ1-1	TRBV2	CASSNRGANTEAFF
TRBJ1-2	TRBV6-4	CASSMTGGYGYTF
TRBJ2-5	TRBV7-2	CASNSSVTGQETQYF
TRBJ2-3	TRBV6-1	CASSERLAGTNTDTQYF
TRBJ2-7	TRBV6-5	CASSYLGTGLTYEQYF
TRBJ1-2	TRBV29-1	CSVGTFYGYTF
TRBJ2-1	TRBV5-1	CASSLDRYNEQFF
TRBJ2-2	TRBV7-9	CASSRLVPNTGELFF
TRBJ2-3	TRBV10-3	CALHRDTVCTDTQYF
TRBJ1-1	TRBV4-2	CASSKGNADTEAFF
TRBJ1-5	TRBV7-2	CASSLFLQPQHF
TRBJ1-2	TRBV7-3	CASSPQGQYGYTF
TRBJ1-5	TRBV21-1	CASSKEGYGNQPQHF